This TCR beta chain was recovered during a study of T-cell reconstitution after alpha-beta-depleted transplantation in children. Unique molecular identifiers were incorporated into the prepared TCRbeta library. TCRdb redid the calling of the PCR reads with MiXCR, one entry per CDR3 protein. The table records about 610,000 distinct CDR3 sequences, 8% to 11% of them present only once. The CDR3 covers 16 residues. Trimming removed 0 bases from V and 5 bases from J; junction bases left unmatched: 6. The germline V gene has CDR1 SGHAT and CDR2 FQDESV (reference sequence). The sequenced sample was PBMCs from the stem cell graft donor, obtained from the stem cell graft. The chain has TRBV11-1 and TRBJ2-1; TRBD2 matches at 8 bases. The receptor was derived from a human donor who donated a stem cell graft to a child with acute myeloid leukemia. CDR3 amino acids: CASSLAWTSRNNEQFF. The CDR3 DNA is TGTGCCAGCAGCTTAGCGTGGACTAGCAGAAACAATGAGCAGTTCTTC.